This T cell receptor (beta chain) was obtained from a study of CD8+ T cells in alopecia areata. Sequencing used cDNA as its template, made by extracting RNA and reverse transcribing it. Repertoires were generated with immunoSEQ multiplex PCR, while TCRdb's copy carries only in-frame clones and drops some. The data show approximately 120,000 clones, 47% seen once. Germline lookup yields CDR1 SQVTM and CDR2 ANQGSEA. V was clipped by 6 bases and J by 4 bases, with 9 bases between them. There are 11 residues in the CDR3. General study results and limits: Alphabeta T cells residing in normal skin are also sequenced in scalp samples. Clonality in lesional scalp, especially alopecia totalis/universalis, exceeded that of normal scalp.

In alopecia areata patients, both lesional scalp punch biopsies and peripheral blood were collected. Sorting from PBMCs produced CD4+ and CD8+ T cells. This clone was detected only a few times. Its matching antigen is unknown. The receptor was isolated from a human donor with alopecia areata. The gene calls are TRBV29-1 and TRBJ1-1; D not certain. Sequencing was done on a sample of NKG2D-low CD8+ T cells sorted from blood. This chain's CDR3 is CSVHIGTEAFF. The CDR3 coding sequence is TGCAGCGTCCATATAGGCACTGAAGCTTTCTTT.